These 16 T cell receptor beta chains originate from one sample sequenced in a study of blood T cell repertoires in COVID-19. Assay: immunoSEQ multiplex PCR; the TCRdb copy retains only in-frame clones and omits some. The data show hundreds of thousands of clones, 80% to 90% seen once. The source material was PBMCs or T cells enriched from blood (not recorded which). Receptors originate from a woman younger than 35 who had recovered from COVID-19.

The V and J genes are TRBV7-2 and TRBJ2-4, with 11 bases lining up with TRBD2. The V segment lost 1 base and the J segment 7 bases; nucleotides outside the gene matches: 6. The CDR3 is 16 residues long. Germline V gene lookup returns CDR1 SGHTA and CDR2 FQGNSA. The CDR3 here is CASSLGASGGRNIQYF. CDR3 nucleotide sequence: TGTGCCAGCAGCTTAGGGGCTAGCGGGGGGAGGAACATTCAGTACTTC.

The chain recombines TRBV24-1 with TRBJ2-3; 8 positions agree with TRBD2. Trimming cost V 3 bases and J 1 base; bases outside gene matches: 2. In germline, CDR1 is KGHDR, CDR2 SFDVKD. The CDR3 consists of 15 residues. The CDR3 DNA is TGTGCCACCAGTGATCCGGGACTAGGCACAGATACGCAGTATTTT. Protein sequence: CATSDPGLGTDTQYF.

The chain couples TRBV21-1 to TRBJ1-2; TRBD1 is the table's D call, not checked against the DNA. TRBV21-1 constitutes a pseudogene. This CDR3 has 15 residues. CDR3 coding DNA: TGTGCCAGCAGAAACCGGGACAGAAGAAGTTATGGCTACACCTTC. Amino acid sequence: CASRNRDRRSYGYTF.

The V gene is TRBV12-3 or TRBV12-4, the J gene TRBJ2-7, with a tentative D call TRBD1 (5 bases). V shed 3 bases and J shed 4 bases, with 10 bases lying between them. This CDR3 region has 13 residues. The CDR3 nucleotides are TGTGCCAGCAGTTTGGCAGGGCATTACGAGCAGTACTTC. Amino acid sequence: CASSLAGHYEQYF.

For the CDR3, the DNA is TGCGCCAGCAGCCGTACCGGGGAGGCTGAAGCTTTCTTT. Translated, it gives CASSRTGEAEAFF. The chain uses TRBV4-1 and TRBJ1-1; D unresolved. V was pared by 4 bases and J by 6 bases, with 12 bases between. This CDR3 comprises 13 residues. Germline V CDR1 and CDR2: MGHRA, YSYEKL.

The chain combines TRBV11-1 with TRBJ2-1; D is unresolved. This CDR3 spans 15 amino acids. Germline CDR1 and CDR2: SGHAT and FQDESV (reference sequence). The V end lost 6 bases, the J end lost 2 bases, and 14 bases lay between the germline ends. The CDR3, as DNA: TGTGCCAGCAGTCGCGACACGGTCCCCTACAATGAGCAGTTCTTC. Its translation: CASSRDTVPYNEQFF.

The CDR3 protein is CATSRYRKNTEAFF. CDR3 sequence (DNA): TGTGCCACCAGCAGGTACAGGAAAAACACTGAAGCTTTCTTT. The V gene is TRBV15, the J gene TRBJ1-1, with D possibly TRBD1 on 5 matching bases. The CDR3 extends over 14 amino acids. Germline assignment: CDR1 LNHNV and CDR2 YYDKDF (reference sequence). Deletions cut 3 bases from V and 2 bases from J, with 10 bases between.

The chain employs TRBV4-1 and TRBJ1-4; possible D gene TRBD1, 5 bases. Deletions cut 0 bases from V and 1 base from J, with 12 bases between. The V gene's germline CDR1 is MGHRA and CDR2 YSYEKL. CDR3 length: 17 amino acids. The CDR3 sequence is CASSQDSGRGTNEKLFF. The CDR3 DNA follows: TGCGCCAGCAGCCAAGATTCAGGGAGGGGAACTAATGAAAAACTGTTTTTT.

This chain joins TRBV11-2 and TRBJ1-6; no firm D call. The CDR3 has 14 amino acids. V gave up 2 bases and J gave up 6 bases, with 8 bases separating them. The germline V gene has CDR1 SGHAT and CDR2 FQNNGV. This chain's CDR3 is CASSLSQINSPLHF. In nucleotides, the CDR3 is TGTGCCAGCAGCTTAAGTCAGATTAATTCACCCCTCCACTTT.

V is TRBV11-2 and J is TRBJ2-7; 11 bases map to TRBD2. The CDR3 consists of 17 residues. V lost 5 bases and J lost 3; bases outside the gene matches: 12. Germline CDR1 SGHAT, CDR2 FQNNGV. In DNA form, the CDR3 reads TGTGCCAGCAGCCCAACTAGCGGGGGTCCAACTCTCTACGAGCAGTACTTC. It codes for CASSPTSGGPTLYEQYF.

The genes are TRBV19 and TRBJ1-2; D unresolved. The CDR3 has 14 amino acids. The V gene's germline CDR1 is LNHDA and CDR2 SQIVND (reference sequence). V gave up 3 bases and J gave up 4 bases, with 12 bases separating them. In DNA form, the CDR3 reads TGTGCCAGTAGTATGGGTCAGGCAAGCTATGGCTACACCTTC. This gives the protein CASSMGQASYGYTF.

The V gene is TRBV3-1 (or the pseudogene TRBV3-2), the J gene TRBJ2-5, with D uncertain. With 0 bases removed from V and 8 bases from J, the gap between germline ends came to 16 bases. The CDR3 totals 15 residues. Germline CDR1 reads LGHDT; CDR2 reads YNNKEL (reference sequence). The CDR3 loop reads CASSQEAAPPRTQYF. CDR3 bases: TGTGCCAGCAGCCAAGAGGCGGCCCCCCCTAGAACCCAGTACTTC.

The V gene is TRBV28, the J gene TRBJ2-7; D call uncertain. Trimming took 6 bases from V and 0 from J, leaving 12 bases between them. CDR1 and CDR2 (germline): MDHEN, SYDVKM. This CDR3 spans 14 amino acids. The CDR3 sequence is CASSPTPSSYEQYF. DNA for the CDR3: TGTGCCAGCAGCCCGACCCCTAGCTCCTACGAGCAGTACTTC.

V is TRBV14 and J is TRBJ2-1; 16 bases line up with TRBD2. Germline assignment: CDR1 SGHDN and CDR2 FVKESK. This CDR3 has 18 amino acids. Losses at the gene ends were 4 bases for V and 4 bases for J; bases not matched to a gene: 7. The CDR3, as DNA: TGTGCCAGCAGCCCCTACGGGACTAGCGGGGGGGTATACAATGAGCAGTTCTTC. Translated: CASSPYGTSGGVYNEQFF.

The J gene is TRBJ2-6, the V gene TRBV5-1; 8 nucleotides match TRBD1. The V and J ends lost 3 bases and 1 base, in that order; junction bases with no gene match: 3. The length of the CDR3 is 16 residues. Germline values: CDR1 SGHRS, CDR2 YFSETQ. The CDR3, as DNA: TGCGCCAGCAGCTGGGACAGGACTTCTGGGGCCAACGTCCTGACTTTC. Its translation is CASSWDRTSGANVLTF. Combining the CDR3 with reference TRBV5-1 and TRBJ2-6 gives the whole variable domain KAGVTQTPRYLIKTRGQQVTLSCSPISGHRSVSWYQQTPGQGLQFLFEYFSETQRNKGNFPGRFSGRQFSNSRSEMNVSTLELGDSALYLCASSWDRTSGANVLTFGAGSRLTVL.

The DNA of the CDR3 is TGCGCCAGCAGTGGGTCTAGCGGCACCGGGGAGCTGTTTTTT. Residues: CASSGSSGTGELFF. The chain uses TRBV10-2 and TRBJ2-2; 7 bases map to TRBD2. Germline V gene data show CDR1 as WSHSY and CDR2 as SAAADI. V was clipped by 4 bases and J by 4 bases; unmatched bases: 3. The CDR3 covers 14 residues.